Shown below are 17 T cell receptor beta chains from a single sample sequenced in a study of cytomegalovirus exposure and HLA in healthy donors. PCR was performed using 60 Vbeta and 13 Jbeta primers. The data were produced by immunoSEQ multiplex PCR, yet TCRdb's version contains in-frame clones alone and is incomplete. In the table there are some 140,000 clones, over 75% of which are singletons. The source material was PBMCs. Every receptor here comes from a man aged 25 to 40 in good health.

The chain employs TRBV5-1 and TRBJ2-7; possibly TRBD1 for D (6 bases). The V end lost 4 bases, the J end lost 4 bases, and 18 bases lay between the germline ends. Per the germline V gene, CDR1 is SGHRS and CDR2 is YFSETQ. CDR3 size: 15 residues. Written as DNA, the CDR3 is TGCGCCAGCAGCCCAGGGACAAGCCTGGGTTACGAGCAGTACTTC. Translating gives CASSPGTSLGYEQYF.

The chain joins TRBV27 to TRBJ2-7, with 9 nucleotides matching TRBD1. The germline CDR1 and CDR2 sequences are MNHEY and SMNVEV (reference sequence). Unmatched junction bases numbered 12, after V lost 4 bases and J lost 2 bases. This CDR3 comprises 17 residues. In DNA, the CDR3 is TGTGCCAGCAGTTCACAGGGGGCTAAAACTCTTCCCTACGAGCAGTACTTC. The encoded protein is CASSSQGAKTLPYEQYF.

Points on this clone: One end of the junction is discordant with germline, which a read error may explain. This rearrangement joins TRBV7-9 to TRBJ2-3, with 9 bases identical to TRBD1. CDR1 and CDR2 (germline): SEHNR, FQNEAQ (reference sequence). This CDR3 is 15 amino acids long. The CDR3 is CSSSLVGTGLDTQYF. The CDR3 nucleotides read TGTTCCAGCAGCTTAGTCGGGACAGGGTTGGATACGCAGTATTTT.

V gene TRBV4-1 combines with J gene TRBJ2-1, with 10 bases fitting TRBD2. The germline CDR1 and CDR2 sequences are MGHRA and YSYEKL. The CDR3 runs 14 residues. The junction had 2 bases not matched to a gene; V was cut back by 3 bases and J by 6 bases. The CDR3 nucleotides are TGCGCCAGCAGCCATTGGACTAGCGGCAATGAGCAGTTCTTC. Its protein is CASSHWTSGNEQFF.

The rearrangement links TRBV27 to TRBJ2-1, with 9 bases lining up with TRBD2. CDR1 and CDR2 from the germline V gene are MNHEY and SMNVEV (reference sequence). The CDR3 sequence is 17 residues long. Germline trimming cut 6 bases from V and 3 bases from J; bases unmatched to any gene: 12. Here the CDR3 DNA reads TGTGCCAGCAGACCACTAACGAGCGGGAGGAGCTACAATGAGCAGTTCTTC. As protein: CASRPLTSGRSYNEQFF.

The chain links TRBV10-3 to TRBJ2-7; tentatively, D is TRBD1 (5 bases). The V gene lost 9 bases and the J gene lost 4 bases, with 13 bases spanning the gap. CDR3 length: 12 residues. Germline loops: CDR1 ENHRY, CDR2 SYGVKD. The chain's CDR3 is CAIKGQGYEQYF. The CDR3 DNA follows: TGTGCCATTAAAGGGCAGGGTTACGAGCAGTACTTC.

The CDR3 here is CASSLGGAPGYEQYF. The DNA of the CDR3 is TGCGCCAGCAGCTTGGGTGGGGCGCCGGGCTACGAGCAGTACTTC. This rearrangement joins TRBV5-1 to TRBJ2-7, with D perhaps matching TRBD1 (5 bases). This CDR3 contains 15 residues. Trimming removed 0 bases from V and 3 bases from J, with 13 bases in between. Germline V lookup: CDR1 SGHRS, CDR2 YFSETQ. Using reference TRBV5-1 and TRBJ2-7 for the parts outside the CDR3, the full variable domain is KAGVTQTPRYLIKTRGQQVTLSCSPISGHRSVSWYQQTPGQGLQFLFEYFSETQRNKGNFPGRFSGRQFSNSRSEMNVSTLELGDSALYLCASSLGGAPGYEQYFGPGTRLTVT.

A single count supports this clone. This chain links TRBV28 with TRBJ2-7; 8 nucleotides line up with TRBD1. The CDR3 totals 15 residues. Germline CDR1 and CDR2: MDHEN and SYDVKM. The junction had 8 bases not matched to a gene; V was cut back by 4 bases and J by 3 bases. The CDR3 loop reads CASSSPGQVFYEQYF. The CDR3 DNA reads as TGTGCCAGCAGTTCCCCGGGACAGGTTTTCTACGAGCAGTACTTC.

The V gene is TRBV5-1, the J gene TRBJ2-2; the D gene is possibly TRBD1 (6 bases). The CDR3 loop spans 15 amino acids. Trimming took off 2 bases at V and 1 base at J, with 9 bases between the two ends. Looked up from germline, CDR1 is SGHRS and CDR2 is YFSETQ. The CDR3 DNA follows: TGCGCCAGCAGCTTAGACAGGATGAACACCGGGGAGCTGTTTTTT. Translating gives CASSLDRMNTGELFF.

DNA of the CDR3: TGTGCCTTCCGAGGACTAGCGGGTTTGGATGAGCAGTTCTTC. This codes for CAFRGLAGLDEQFF. The rearrangement links TRBV30 to TRBJ2-1; 11 positions match TRBD2. Trimming removed 7 bases from V and 8 bases from J; junction bases left unmatched: 10. The germline CDR1 and CDR2 sequences are GTSNPN and SVGIG (reference sequence). CDR3 length: 14 amino acids. The full variable domain, its missing parts supplied by reference TRBV30 and TRBJ2-1, is SQTIHQWPATLVQPVGSPLSLECTVEGTSNPNLYWYRQAAGRGLQLLFYSVGIGQISSEVPQNLSASRPQDRQFILSSKKLLLSDSGFYLCAFRGLAGLDEQFFGPGTRLTVL.

The chain recombines TRBV5-1 with TRBJ2-2; TRBD2 matches at 9 bases. Germline-derived CDR1 and CDR2 are SGHRS and YFSETQ. With 4 bases clipped from V and 1 base from J, the junction kept 8 bases outside the gene matches. There are 17 residues in the CDR3. DNA for the CDR3: TGCGCCAGCAGCCGACCCCTAGCGGGACTGAACACCGGGGAGCTGTTTTTT. Protein product: CASSRPLAGLNTGELFF.

The chain carries TRBV4-3 and TRBJ2-1, with D tentatively TRBD1 (5 bases). V lost 0 bases and J 12 bases, leaving 12 bases between the germline ends. There are 13 residues in the CDR3. The germline CDR1 and CDR2 sequences are LGHNA and YSLEER. The CDR3 sequence is CASSQEMGRGQFF. The CDR3 DNA follows: TGCGCCAGCAGCCAAGAGATGGGAAGGGGGCAGTTCTTC.

The rearrangement joins TRBV15 to TRBJ1-1, with 7 bases aligning to TRBD1. The CDR3 loop spans 13 amino acids. The germline V gene has CDR1 LNHNV and CDR2 YYDKDF (reference sequence). With V trimmed by 7 bases and J by 3 bases, 5 bases remained unmatched. This CDR3 reads CATTGTAHTEAFF. The CDR3 DNA reads TGTGCCACCACCGGGACAGCTCACACTGAAGCTTTCTTT.

The chain combines TRBV5-6 with TRBJ1-4; tentative D call: TRBD1 (6 bases). Trimming shortened V by 0 bases and J by 4 bases, and 7 bases separated the two germline ends. CDR3 length: 14 residues. CDR1 is SGHDT and CDR2 is YYEEEE in the germline V gene. The CDR3 loop is CASSLVGGNEKLFF. CDR3 bases: TGTGCCAGCAGCTTGGTAGGGGGTAATGAAAAACTGTTTTTT.

V gene TRBV7-6 combines with J gene TRBJ2-5; 7 nucleotides line up with TRBD1. The J segment lost 2 bases and the V segment lost 5 bases, leaving 8 bases of the junction unmatched. This CDR3 comprises 15 residues. Per the germline V gene, CDR1 is SGHVS and CDR2 is FNYEAQ. CDR3 in amino acids: CASSPRTGQQETQYF. As DNA, the CDR3 is TGTGCCAGCAGCCCCCGGACAGGACAACAAGAGACCCAGTACTTC. Variable domain in full (rest from reference TRBV7-6 and TRBJ2-5): GAGVSQSPRYKVTKRGQDVALRCDPISGHVSLYWYRQALGQGPEFLTYFNYEAQQDKSGLPNDRFSAERPEGSISTLTIQRTEQRDSAMYRCASSPRTGQQETQYFGPGTRLLVL.

Written as DNA, the CDR3 is TGTGCCAGCAGCTTAGACCTGGATCCAGGGGACCCCTACAATGAGCAGTTCTTC. Protein product: CASSLDLDPGDPYNEQFF. V and J are TRBV7-6 and TRBJ2-1, with D tentatively TRBD1 (6 bases). V was shortened by 1 base and J by 2 bases, with 18 bases between the two germline ends. The CDR3 sequence is 18 residues long. CDR1 SGHVS and CDR2 FNYEAQ come from the germline V gene.

The chain couples TRBV2 to TRBJ2-3; maybe TRBD1 (5 bases). The V end lost 7 bases, the J end lost 8 bases, and 10 bases lay between the germline ends. Germline V lookup: CDR1 SNHLY, CDR2 FYNNEI. CDR3 length: 11 residues. The CDR3 loop is CASNGAGTQYF. DNA for the CDR3: TGTGCCAGCAATGGGGCAGGTACGCAGTATTTT.